Detailed here is one TCR beta chain. Its antigen remains unidentified. This specimen belongs to a study of T cell responses to AZD1222 COVID-19 vaccine. Only in-frame clones appear in the TCRdb table, and some are missing; sequencing was by immunoSEQ multiplex PCR. The repertoire holds about 120,000 clones, about 93% seen once, with 4% to 5% in the top ten. Trimming shortened V by 0 bases and J by 3 bases, and 16 bases separated the two germline ends. This CDR3 is built from 16 residues. The germline V gene encodes CDR1 SGDLS and CDR2 YYNGEE. Study-level points and caveats: Baseline antibody screening turned up just a handful of seropositive AZD1222 recipients.

The V call is TRBV9, the J call TRBJ2-7; D possibly corresponds to TRBD1 (8 bases). The TCR sequence derives from an adult who received the MenACWY meningococcal vaccine as a control. The material was peripheral blood, obtained 28 days after the second dose of the MenACWY control vaccine. The CDR3 region is CASSVDTGGGNYEQYF. The CDR3 nucleotides read TGTGCCAGCAGCGTAGATACAGGGGGAGGGAACTACGAGCAGTACTTC.